A selection of T cell receptor beta chains follows, all from one sample in a study of cytomegalovirus exposure and HLA in healthy donors. The table came from immunoSEQ multiplex PCR; TCRdb's copy has only in-frame clones and leaves some out. The sample has about 86,000 clones, about 70% seen once. Sequencing was carried out using PBMCs. These receptors came from a man aged 55-75 years in good health and CMV-seronegative. Each CDR3 is given with its conserved first and last residue. The D gene is left open where the match is weak. Size tells how often a clone was seen (once, few, many) or the class of an expanded clone, and some rows leave it out.

>TRBJ2-3|NA|14|TRBD1|TRBV2
CASPRQGSTDTQYF
TGTGCCAGCCCTCGACAGGGAAGCACAGATACGCAGTATTTT
>TRBJ2-1|few|15|TRBD2|TRBV7-8
CASNTPWREGNEQFF
TGTGCCAGCAACACCCCCTGGCGGGAGGGCAATGAGCAGTTCTTC
>TRBJ2-5|NA|17|TRBD2|TRBV5-4
CASSFGGLAGYQETQYF
TGTGCCAGCAGCTTCGGAGGGCTAGCGGGGTACCAAGAGACCCAGTACTTC
>TRBJ1-1|NA|16|NA|TRBV7-9
CASSLDGLGMNTEAFF
TGTGCCAGCAGCTTAGATGGGCTGGGTATGAACACTGAAGCTTTCTTT
>TRBJ1-1|NA|15|NA|TRBV6-5
CASSSPGGREAEAFF
TGTGCCAGCAGTTCCCCCGGGGGGCGCGAGGCTGAAGCTTTCTTT
>TRBJ1-5|NA|13|NA|TRBV18
CASTESGNQPQHF
TGTGCCAGTACAGAGAGTGGCAATCAGCCCCAGCATTTT
>TRBJ2-5|NA|15|NA|TRBV5-1
CASSLAGVYQETQYF
TGCGCCAGCAGCTTGGCAGGGGTGTACCAAGAGACCCAGTACTTC
>TRBJ2-7|few|14|NA|TRBV5-6
CASSLYNSFYEQYF
TGTGCCAGCAGCTTGTATAACAGCTTCTACGAGCAGTACTTC
>TRBJ2-2|NA|14|NA|TRBV6-1
CASKWGPNTGELFF
TGTGCCAGTAAATGGGGGCCAAACACCGGGGAGCTGTTTTTT
>TRBJ1-2|few|18|NA|TRBV6-1
CASSDAGSQTNSNYGYTF
TGTGCCAGCAGTGATGCCGGGTCTCAGACCAACTCTAACTATGGCTACACCTTC
>TRBJ2-2|NA|12|NA|TRBV19
CASTTDSGELFF
TGTGCCAGTACTACTGACTCCGGGGAGCTGTTTTTT
>TRBJ2-7|NA|11|NA|TRBV11-2
CASKKSLEQYF
TGTGCCAGCAAAAAGAGTCTCGAGCAGTACTTC
>TRBJ2-3|NA|16|TRBD1|TRBV5-1
CASSLSGTVDTDTQYF
TGCGCCAGCAGCTTGTCCGGGACAGTCGACACAGATACGCAGTATTTT
>TRBJ1-2|NA|14|TRBD1|TRBV6-5
CASSSYGQGTGYTF
TGTGCCAGCAGTTCATATGGACAGGGGACAGGCTACACCTTC
>TRBJ2-1|few|14|TRBD1|TRBV6-5
CASSYSTGGNEQFF
TGTGCCAGCAGTTACTCGACAGGGGGCAATGAGCAGTTCTTC
>TRBJ2-1|NA|20|TRBD2|TRBV28
CASSALRLAGGFLAYNEQFF
TGTGCCAGCAGTGCCCTGCGGCTAGCGGGAGGGTTTCTCGCCTACAATGAGCAGTTCTTC
>TRBJ2-2|NA|15|NA|TRBV5-4
CASSLRRANTGELFF
TGTGCCAGCAGCTTAAGGCGGGCGAACACCGGGGAGCTGTTTTTT
>TRBJ1-5|NA|14|NA|TRBV27
CASSLGLSNQPQHF
TGTGCCAGCAGTCTGGGGCTCAGCAATCAGCCCCAGCATTTT
>TRBJ2-1|NA|17|NA|TRBV11-3
CASSLSTEPARHNEQFF
TGTGCCAGCAGCTTGAGTACGGAGCCCGCACGCCACAATGAGCAGTTCTTC
>TRBJ1-6|NA|15|TRBD1|TRBV19
CASSIQGVANSPLHF
TGTGCCAGTAGTATTCAGGGGGTGGCCAATTCACCCCTCCACTTT
>TRBJ1-2|NA|14|NA|TRBV19
CASQYTGLGYGYTF
TGTGCCAGCCAGTATACAGGGCTGGGATATGGCTACACCTTC
>TRBJ2-3|few|21|TRBD2|TRBV7-6
CASSLAPGWNSGGLIPDTQYF
TGTGCCAGCAGCTTAGCCCCAGGGTGGAATAGCGGGGGTCTAATCCCAGATACGCAGTATTTT
>TRBJ1-5|NA|18|TRBD1|TRBV19
CASSMRGTGYPARQPQHF
TGTGCCAGTAGTATGAGGGGGACAGGGTATCCCGCAAGGCAGCCCCAGCATTTT
>TRBJ2-5|NA|15|TRBD2|TRBV5-1
CASSATSGSGETQYF
TGCGCCAGCAGCGCCACTAGCGGGAGTGGAGAGACCCAGTACTTC
>TRBJ2-1|NA|13|TRBD1|TRBV7-9
CASSSRGPGEQFF
TGTGCCAGCAGCTCAAGGGGGCCCGGTGAGCAGTTCTTC